This T cell receptor (beta chain) was obtained from a study of Graves' ophthalmopathy and Graves' hyperthyroidism. Beta-chain TCR CDR3 regions were amplified from RNA transcripts. Second-round multiplex PCR came after first-round RT-PCR with HTBI primers. TCRdb analysed the multiplex PCR reads with MiXCR anew, one entry per CDR3 protein. The sample yields some 350,000 distinct CDR3 sequences, about a sixth seen once. Concerning this clonotype itself: Antigen unknown.

Whole-study findings and limits: Sensitivity of around 64% and specificity of 72% to 80% were achieved by the model that predicted ophthalmopathy progression.

The CDR3 is 15 amino acids. V was clipped by 5 bases and J by 10 bases, with 23 bases between them. The TCR originated in an adult woman with stable Graves' hyperthyroidism. Sequencing was done on a sample of peripheral blood. J is TRBJ1-1 and V is TRBV12-3 or TRBV12-4; weak D call: TRBD1 (6 bases). The CDR3 sequence is CASSQNTLADRGAFF. In nucleotides, the CDR3 is TGTGCCAGCAGTCAAAACACGCTAGCGGACAGAGGAGCTTTCTTT.